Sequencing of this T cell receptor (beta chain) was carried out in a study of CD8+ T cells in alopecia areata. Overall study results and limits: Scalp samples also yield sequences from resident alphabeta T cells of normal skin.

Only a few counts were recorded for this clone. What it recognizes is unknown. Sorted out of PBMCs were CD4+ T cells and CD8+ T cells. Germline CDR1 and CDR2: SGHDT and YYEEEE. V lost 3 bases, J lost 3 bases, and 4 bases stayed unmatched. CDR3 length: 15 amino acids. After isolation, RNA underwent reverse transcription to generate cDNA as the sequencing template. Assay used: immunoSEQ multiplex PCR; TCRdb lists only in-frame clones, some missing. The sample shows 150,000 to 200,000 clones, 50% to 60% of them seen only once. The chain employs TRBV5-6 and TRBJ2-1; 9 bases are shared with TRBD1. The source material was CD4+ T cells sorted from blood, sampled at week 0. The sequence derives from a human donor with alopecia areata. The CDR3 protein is CASSSGTGIYNEQFF. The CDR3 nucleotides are TGTGCCAGCAGCTCCGGGACAGGGATCTACAATGAGCAGTTCTTC.